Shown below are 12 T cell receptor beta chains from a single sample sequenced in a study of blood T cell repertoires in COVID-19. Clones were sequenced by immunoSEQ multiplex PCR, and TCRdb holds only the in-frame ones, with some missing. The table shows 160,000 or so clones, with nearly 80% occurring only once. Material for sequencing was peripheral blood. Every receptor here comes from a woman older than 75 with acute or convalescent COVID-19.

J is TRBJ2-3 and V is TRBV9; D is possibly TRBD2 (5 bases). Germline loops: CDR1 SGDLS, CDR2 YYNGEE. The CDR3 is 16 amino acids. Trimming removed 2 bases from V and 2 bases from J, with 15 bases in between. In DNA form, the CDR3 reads TGTGCCAGCAGCGTGAGCGGAAGCGGCTTCACAGATACGCAGTATTTT. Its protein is CASSVSGSGFTDTQYF.

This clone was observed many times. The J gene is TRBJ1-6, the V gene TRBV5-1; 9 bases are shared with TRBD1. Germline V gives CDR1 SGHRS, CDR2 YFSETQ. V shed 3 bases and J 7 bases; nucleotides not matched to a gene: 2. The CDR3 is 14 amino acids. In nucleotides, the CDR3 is TGCGCCAGCAGCTGGACAGGGGAAAATTCACCCCTCCACTTT. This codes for CASSWTGENSPLHF.

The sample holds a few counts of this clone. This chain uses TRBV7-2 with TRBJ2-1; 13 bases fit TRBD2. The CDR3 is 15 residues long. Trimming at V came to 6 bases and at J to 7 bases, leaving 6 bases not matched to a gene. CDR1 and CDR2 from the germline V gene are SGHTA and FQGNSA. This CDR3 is CASSWTSGRSNEQFF. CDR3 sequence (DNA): TGTGCCAGCAGTTGGACTAGCGGGAGATCAAATGAGCAGTTCTTC.

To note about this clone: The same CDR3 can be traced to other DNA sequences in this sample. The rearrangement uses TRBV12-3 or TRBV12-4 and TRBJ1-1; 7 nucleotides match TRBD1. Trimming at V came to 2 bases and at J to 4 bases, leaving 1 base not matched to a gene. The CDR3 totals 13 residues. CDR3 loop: CASSLNRGTEAFF. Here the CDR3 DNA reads TGTGCCAGCAGTTTAAACAGGGGCACTGAAGCTTTCTTT.

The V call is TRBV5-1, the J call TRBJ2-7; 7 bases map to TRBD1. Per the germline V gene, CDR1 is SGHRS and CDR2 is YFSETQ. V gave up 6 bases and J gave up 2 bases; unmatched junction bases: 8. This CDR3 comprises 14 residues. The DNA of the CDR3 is TGCGCCAGCACTCCCCCGGGACAGACCTACGAGCAGTACTTC. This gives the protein CASTPPGQTYEQYF.

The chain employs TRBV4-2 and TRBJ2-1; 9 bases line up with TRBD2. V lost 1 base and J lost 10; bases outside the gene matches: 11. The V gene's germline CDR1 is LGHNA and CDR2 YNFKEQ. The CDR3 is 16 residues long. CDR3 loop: CASSQGVAGDRGEQFF. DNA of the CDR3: TGTGCCAGCAGCCAAGGGGTAGCGGGGGACCGGGGGGAGCAGTTCTTC.

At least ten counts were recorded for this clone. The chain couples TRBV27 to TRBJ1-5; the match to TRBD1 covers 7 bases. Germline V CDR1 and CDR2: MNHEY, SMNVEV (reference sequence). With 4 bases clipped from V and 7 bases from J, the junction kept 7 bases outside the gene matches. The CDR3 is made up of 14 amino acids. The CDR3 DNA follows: TGTGCCAGCAGTTGGTCCCAGGGGGGACAGCCCCAGCATTTT. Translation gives CASSWSQGGQPQHF.

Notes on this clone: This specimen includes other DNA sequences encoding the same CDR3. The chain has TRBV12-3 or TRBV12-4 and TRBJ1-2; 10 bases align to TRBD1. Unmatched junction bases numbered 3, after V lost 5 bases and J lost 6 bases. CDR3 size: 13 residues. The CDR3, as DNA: TGTGCCAGCAGTCGGACAGGGGGGGATGGCTACACCTTC. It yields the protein CASSRTGGDGYTF.

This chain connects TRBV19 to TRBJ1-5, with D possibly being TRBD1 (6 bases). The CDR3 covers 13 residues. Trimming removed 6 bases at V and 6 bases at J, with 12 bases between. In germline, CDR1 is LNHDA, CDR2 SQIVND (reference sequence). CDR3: CASRLSGAQPQHF. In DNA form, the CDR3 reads TGTGCCAGTAGACTTTCAGGGGCTCAGCCCCAGCATTTT.

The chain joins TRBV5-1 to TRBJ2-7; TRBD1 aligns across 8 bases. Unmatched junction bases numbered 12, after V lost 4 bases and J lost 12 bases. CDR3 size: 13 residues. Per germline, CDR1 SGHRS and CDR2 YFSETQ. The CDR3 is CASSPDGQGNAYF. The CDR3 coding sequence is TGCGCCAGCAGCCCCGACGGACAGGGAAACGCGTACTTC.

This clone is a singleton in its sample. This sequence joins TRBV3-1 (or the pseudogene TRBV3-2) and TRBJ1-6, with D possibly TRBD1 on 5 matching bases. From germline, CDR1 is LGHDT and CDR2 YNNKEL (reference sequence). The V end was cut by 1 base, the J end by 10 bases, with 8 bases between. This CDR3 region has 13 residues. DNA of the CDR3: TGTGCCAGCAGCCAAGCAGGGAGGTCACCCCTCCACTTT. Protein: CASSQAGRSPLHF.

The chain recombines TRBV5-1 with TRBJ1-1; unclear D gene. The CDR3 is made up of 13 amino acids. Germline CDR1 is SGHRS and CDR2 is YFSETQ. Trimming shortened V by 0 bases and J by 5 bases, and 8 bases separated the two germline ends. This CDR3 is CASSLELMTEAFF. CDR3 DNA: TGCGCCAGCAGCTTGGAATTAATGACTGAAGCTTTCTTT.